The clone carrying this T cell receptor beta chain was detected a few times. This entry is derived from a study of cytomegalovirus exposure and HLA in healthy donors. As for the study in general: The 120 validation repertoires were reported in a later analysis to have been generated on the same platform as the roughly 720 first-cohort repertoires.

Measured with immunoSEQ multiplex PCR; TCRdb has only the in-frame clones, and not every one. The sample has some 260,000 clones, less than 95% seen once. The TCR was taken from a young woman in good health and CMV-seronegative. Sequencing was performed on PBMCs.

The CDR3 sequence: CASSETLSYGYTF. The CDR3, as DNA: TGTGCCAGCAGTGAAACGCTATCCTATGGCTACACCTTC. The J gene is TRBJ1-2, the V gene TRBV2; D is unclear. CDR3 length equals 13 residues. Germline assignment: CDR1 SNHLY and CDR2 FYNNEI. V was cut by 2 bases and J by 4 bases, with 8 bases left in between.